This T cell receptor (beta chain) is drawn from a study of T cells in Graves' hyperthyroidism and ophthalmopathy. Investigators excluded patients with uncontrolled infection, other autoimmune disease, pregnancy or lactation. Using more than 7.5 ml of fresh peripheral blood, PBMCs were prepared. Regarding the study as a whole: A model of 13 V-J features distinguished ophthalmopathy from stable hyperthyroidism. Most thyroid clonotypes that were expanded above 0.001 also turned up in blood.

RNA transcripts provided the source from which TCR beta CDR3 regions were amplified. Researchers ran a first-round RT-PCR on the TCR CDR3 using the HTBI primer set. TCRdb reprocessed the multiplex PCR reads via MiXCR and lists one record per CDR3 protein. The sample shows about 640,000 distinct CDR3 sequences, roughly 14% of them seen only once. CDR1 is SGHTA, CDR2 FQGTGA, per germline. Trimming took 1 base from V and 1 from J, leaving 22 bases between them. The CDR3 runs 19 residues. This clonotype has ten or more counts. No antigen is known for it. The specimen was blood. The receptor comes from a woman aged 45-65 years with Graves' ophthalmopathy. The rearrangement joins TRBV7-3 to TRBJ1-1; TRBD1 is a possible D gene (6 bases). The CDR3 spells CASSLKHPWWGAENTEAFF. CDR3 bases: TGTGCCAGCAGCTTAAAGCATCCTTGGTGGGGGGCGGAGAACACTGAAGCTTTCTTT.